This TCR beta chain derives from a study of blood T cell repertoires in COVID-19 (TCRdb year 2020). For the wider study: Samples from collaborators originated in the United States, Italy and Spain and spanned both the acute and convalescent phases of COVID-19. The material from the prospective study consisted of cDNA or gDNA derived from T cells, B-cell-depleted T cells, or PBMCs. Where available, HLA class I and class II types were taken from metadata supplied by the sample provider and were not determined by assay-based typing. Sample metadata almost always included a de-identified subject ID, COVID-19 status, age in years and sex. The repertoires were released in a freely available public database meant as a resource for research on the immune response to SARS-CoV-2. Deeply sampled blood TCRbeta repertoires from subjects exposed to, actively infected with, or recovered from COVID-19 were included in the dataset. The samples were drawn from the first 160 participants of the ongoing ImmuneRACE study and from roughly 1,300 subjects provided by 6 global collaborators. What the work shows at the level of the full study, not this receptor alone: How much clinical and demographic metadata was included differed by source and by participant, and the metadata was provided uncurated.

Each collaborating institution followed its own protocols to collect whole blood in K2EDTA tubes. For TCRbeta analysis, collaborator samples were shipped as frozen whole blood, as isolated PBMCs, or as DNA extracted from either sample type. This clone was found once. It lacks a known antigen. Within one base of it there is no much larger clone, and no base qualities were kept. TCRbeta CDR3 regions were amplified from genomic DNA using the immunoSEQ Assay, a bias-controlled multiplex PCR. Concerning the study's data processing: The number of nucleated cells in each sample was estimated by amplification of reference gene primers within the assay. To quantify the absolute abundance of each unique TCRbeta CDR3 rearrangement, sequence reads were collapsed and filtered. Productive Simpson clonality was computed per sample as the square root of Simpson's diversity index over productive rearrangements. Not all clones reach the TCRdb copy of this immuneACCESS table, which keeps in-frame sequences only. Checked studies attribute under half of the gap to unresolved V genes and leave the rest unexplained. V, J and clone size are taken as reported in that table, and D and trimming were inferred from the DNA itself. Within this sample are approximately 50,000 clones, with 75% to 90% of them counted one time only. 3% to 3.5% of the sample is held by the ten biggest clonotypes.

The CDR3 sequence holds 15 residues, the cysteine and phenylalanine included. Here the CDR3 DNA is all that survives: 45 bases in frame from base 1. Trimming takes 2 bases off V and 2 bases off J; junction bases not matched to a gene: 3. According to the germline V gene, CDR1 reads KGHSH and CDR2 reads LQKENI. Sequencing input: peripheral blood. This receptor was identified in a human donor in a cohort sampled during active COVID-19. The chain is made from TRBV18 and TRBJ2-7; TRBD1 fits 10 bases in the junction. The bases read TGTGCCAGCTCACCAGGGGGACAGGGGACCTACGAGCAGTACTTC. Its amino acids are CASSPGGQGTYEQYF.